This T cell receptor beta chain was documented in a study of identical twins. This clonotype has only a few counts. The ends lost 2 bases at V and 9 bases at J; junction bases unmatched: 10. The CDR3 is made up of 15 amino acids. CDR1 and CDR2 (germline): SGHDT, YYEEEE. TCRdb independently ran MiXCR on the 5' RACE reads; one entry per CDR3 protein. The sample shows 550,000 to 800,000 distinct CDR3 sequences, around 7.4% of them seen only once. This same sample was also taken into another study, of yellow fever vaccine responses in identical twins.

Material for sequencing was PBMCs. The receptor's source is a woman aged 18-29 years in good health. V is TRBV5-6 and J is TRBJ2-1; TRBD1 matches at 8 bases. The CDR3 region has the DNA TGTGCCAGCAGCTTTCTCACGGACAGGGCTTGTGAGCAGTTCTTC. It yields the protein CASSFLTDRACEQFF.